The present TCR beta chain was sequenced within a study of OX40 agonist ivuxolimab in advanced cancers. The repertoire was sequenced with immunoSEQ multiplex PCR; TCRdb's copy has only in-frame clones and lacks some. The sample includes over 40,000 clones, 80% of them seen just once. With baseline, cycle 4 day 1, and cycle 7 day 1 as timepoints, blood was sampled. Trimming cost V 7 bases and J 0 bases; bases outside gene matches: 6. Germline V lookup: CDR1 LNHDA, CDR2 SQIVND (reference sequence). The length of the CDR3 is 15 residues. This clone was counted between two and nine times. This receptor was taken from an adult with an advanced solid tumor such as melanoma, head and neck, liver or kidney cancer. The J gene is TRBJ1-5, the V gene TRBV19, with 7 bases that match TRBD1. The sequences come from CD4+ or CD8+ T cells sorted from blood, collected in a trial of the OX40 agonist ivuxolimab. CDR3 bases: TGTGCCAGTAAAGACAGGGTTCCTAGCAATCAGCCCCAGCATTTT. Encoded protein: CASKDRVPSNQPQHF.